Detailed here is one T cell receptor beta chain. This record comes from a study of blood T cell repertoires in COVID-19. Study-level background: Collection of acute and convalescent COVID-19 samples took place in the United States, Italy and Spain.

V dropped 1 base and J dropped 8; count of bases not matched to a gene: 7. Germline assignment: CDR1 LNHDA and CDR2 SQIVND (reference sequence). The CDR3 is 15 amino acids. Original handling: Reference gene primer amplification gave estimated nucleated cell counts. Sequencing was performed with immunoSEQ multiplex PCR; in TCRdb, only in-frame clones are kept and a portion is missing. From that table come the V and J calls and clone size; the DNA was used to work out D and trimming. The sample shows around 310,000 clones, 90% of them seen only once. The clonotype originates from a woman aged 40-49 years with COVID-19, enrolled during active disease. Sequencing input: peripheral blood. V usage is TRBV19 and J usage is TRBJ2-1; 8 bases are shared with TRBD2. The CDR3: CASSIAHGGGYEQFF. The CDR3 DNA reads TGTGCCAGTAGTATAGCTCACGGGGGGGGCTATGAGCAGTTCTTC. Using reference TRBV19 and TRBJ2-1 for the parts outside the CDR3, the full variable domain is DGGITQSPKYLFRKEGQNVTLSCEQNLNHDAMYWYRQDPGQGLRLIYYSQIVNDFQKGDIAEGYSVSREKKESFPLTVTSAQKNPTAFYLCASSIAHGGGYEQFFGPGTRLTVL.